These T cell receptor beta chains were read from a single sample in a study of blood T cell repertoires in COVID-19. Profiling relied on immunoSEQ multiplex PCR, and the TCRdb table lists in-frame clones only, not all of them. The sample has some 150,000 clones, more than 65% seen once. The sequencing input was peripheral blood. These receptors were obtained from a woman of 80 years or more with acute or convalescent COVID-19. Both conserved end residues are part of each CDR3. The order of the fields is V gene, clone size, J gene, D gene, CDR3 protein, CDR3 DNA. A D gene is named only where the DNA matches it firmly. The size of a clone is reported for some rows only, either as once, few or many, or as a class for expanded clones.

v_call: TRBV20-1
clone_size: once
j_call: TRBJ1-2
d_call: NA
cdr3_aa: CSASGGGTSNYGYTF
cdr3_nt: TGCAGTGCTAGTGGGGGGGGTACGTCTAACTATGGCTACACCTTC

v_call: TRBV6-5
clone_size: NA
j_call: TRBJ2-7
d_call: TRBD2
cdr3_aa: CASSAGGSGNEQYF
cdr3_nt: TGTGCCAGCAGCGCCGGCGGGAGCGGGAACGAGCAGTACTTC

v_call: TRBV19
clone_size: NA
j_call: TRBJ2-3
d_call: TRBD2
cdr3_aa: CASSPRDYSTDTQYF
cdr3_nt: TGTGCCAGTAGTCCCCGGGACTATTCCACAGATACGCAGTATTTT

v_call: TRBV29-1
clone_size: NA
j_call: TRBJ2-5
d_call: TRBD2
cdr3_aa: CSVVQRGAAETQYF
cdr3_nt: TGCAGCGTTGTACAGCGGGGGGCCGCAGAGACCCAGTACTTC

v_call: TRBV5-1
clone_size: NA
j_call: TRBJ2-1
d_call: TRBD2
cdr3_aa: CASSSLAGGGHNEQFF
cdr3_nt: TGCGCCAGCAGCTCGCTAGCGGGAGGGGGGCACAATGAGCAGTTCTTC

v_call: TRBV5-4
clone_size: NA
j_call: TRBJ1-1
d_call: NA
cdr3_aa: CASRKPGTPNTEAFF
cdr3_nt: TGTGCCAGCAGAAAACCCGGGACACCGAACACTGAAGCTTTCTTT

v_call: TRBV23-1
clone_size: NA
j_call: TRBJ2-7
d_call: TRBD1
cdr3_aa: CASSQDYRGQWDEQYF
cdr3_nt: TGCGCCAGCAGTCAAGATTACAGGGGGCAATGGGACGAGCAGTACTTC

v_call: TRBV5-1
clone_size: NA
j_call: TRBJ1-2
d_call: NA
cdr3_aa: CASSLGAVNYGYTF
cdr3_nt: TGCGCCAGCAGCTTGGGGGCAGTGAACTATGGCTACACCTTC

v_call: TRBV6-5
clone_size: NA
j_call: TRBJ2-3
d_call: TRBD1
cdr3_aa: CASGGATGGSDTQYF
cdr3_nt: TGTGCCAGCGGGGGGGCTACAGGGGGCTCAGATACGCAGTATTTT

v_call: TRBV5-6
clone_size: few
j_call: TRBJ2-7
d_call: NA
cdr3_aa: CASRKRQGSYEQYF
cdr3_nt: TGTGCCAGCAGAAAACGGCAGGGGAGTTACGAGCAGTACTTC

v_call: TRBV18
clone_size: NA
j_call: TRBJ2-5
d_call: TRBD2
cdr3_aa: CASSPIGGLAGGPGETQYF
cdr3_nt: TGTGCCAGCTCCCCAATAGGAGGACTAGCGGGAGGGCCCGGAGAGACCCAGTACTTC

v_call: TRBV5-1
clone_size: NA
j_call: TRBJ2-2
d_call: NA
cdr3_aa: CASSPAGGGTGELFF
cdr3_nt: TGCGCCAGCAGCCCCGCGGGCGGTGGCACCGGGGAGCTGTTTTTT

v_call: TRBV19
clone_size: NA
j_call: TRBJ2-1
d_call: TRBD2
cdr3_aa: CASSSGRLIDEQFF
cdr3_nt: TGTGCCAGTTCTAGCGGGAGACTGATTGATGAGCAGTTCTTC

v_call: TRBV7-9
clone_size: many
j_call: TRBJ1-2
d_call: NA
cdr3_aa: CASSLGHDYGYTF
cdr3_nt: TGTGCCAGCAGCTTAGGACACGACTATGGCTACACCTTC

v_call: TRBV20-1
clone_size: NA
j_call: TRBJ2-5
d_call: NA
cdr3_aa: CSARRAETQYF
cdr3_nt: TGCAGTGCTAGGAGGGCGGAGACCCAGTACTTC

v_call: TRBV19
clone_size: NA
j_call: TRBJ1-5
d_call: NA
cdr3_aa: CASSIQGTHQPQHF
cdr3_nt: TGTGCCAGTAGTATACAGGGGACGCATCAGCCCCAGCATTTT

v_call: TRBV6-4
clone_size: NA
j_call: TRBJ2-7
d_call: TRBD2
cdr3_aa: CASSDDSGRVYEQYF
cdr3_nt: TGTGCCAGCAGTGACGATAGCGGGAGGGTTTACGAGCAGTACTTC

v_call: TRBV19
clone_size: NA
j_call: TRBJ1-2
d_call: NA
cdr3_aa: CASSTGEGDSYGYTF
cdr3_nt: TGTGCCAGTAGTACAGGGGAGGGAGATAGCTATGGCTACACCTTC

v_call: TRBV24-1
clone_size: NA
j_call: TRBJ2-7
d_call: TRBD1
cdr3_aa: CATSAAVGTGDTYEQYF
cdr3_nt: TGTGCCACCAGTGCTGCCGTAGGGACAGGGGACACCTACGAGCAGTACTTC

v_call: TRBV7-6
clone_size: NA
j_call: TRBJ2-1
d_call: TRBD2
cdr3_aa: CASSGRWGGRNEQFF
cdr3_nt: TGTGCCAGCAGCGGACGGTGGGGGGGACGCAATGAGCAGTTCTTC

v_call: TRBV3-1/TRBV3-2
clone_size: NA
j_call: TRBJ1-2
d_call: TRBD1
cdr3_aa: CASSRQGSGYTF
cdr3_nt: TGTGCCAGCAGCCGACAGGGGTCTGGCTACACCTTC

v_call: TRBV3-1/TRBV3-2
clone_size: few
j_call: TRBJ2-5
d_call: TRBD2
cdr3_aa: CASSPPPGLAGMETQYF
cdr3_nt: TGTGCCAGCAGCCCTCCCCCGGGACTAGCGGGAATGGAGACCCAGTACTTC

v_call: TRBV15
clone_size: NA
j_call: TRBJ2-3
d_call: NA
cdr3_aa: CATSREGGGGTDTQYF
cdr3_nt: TGTGCCACCAGCAGAGAGGGAGGGGGAGGCACAGATACGCAGTATTTT

v_call: TRBV11-2
clone_size: NA
j_call: TRBJ1-5
d_call: NA
cdr3_aa: CASSLDRSFNQPQHF
cdr3_nt: TGTGCCAGCAGCTTAGATCGTAGCTTCAATCAGCCCCAGCATTTT

v_call: TRBV2
clone_size: NA
j_call: TRBJ2-7
d_call: TRBD2
cdr3_aa: CASSGWGLTAYEQYF
cdr3_nt: TGTGCCAGCAGTGGATGGGGACTAACCGCCTACGAGCAGTACTTC

v_call: TRBV1
clone_size: NA
j_call: TRBJ2-7
d_call: NA
cdr3_aa: CTSSQDGDSTGNEQYF
cdr3_nt: TGCACCAGCAGCCAAGATGGGGATTCCACCGGGAACGAGCAGTACTTC

v_call: TRBV2
clone_size: NA
j_call: TRBJ2-2
d_call: TRBD1
cdr3_aa: CASTEQGAVGELFF
cdr3_nt: TGTGCCAGCACAGAACAGGGGGCGGTCGGGGAGCTGTTTTTT

v_call: TRBV7-3
clone_size: NA
j_call: TRBJ1-3
d_call: NA
cdr3_aa: CASSPQGGGGNTIYF
cdr3_nt: TGTGCCAGCAGCCCACAGGGCGGGGGTGGAAACACCATATATTTT

v_call: TRBV11-2
clone_size: NA
j_call: TRBJ2-5
d_call: TRBD1
cdr3_aa: CASSAGQGPQETQYF
cdr3_nt: TGTGCCAGCAGCGCGGGACAGGGGCCCCAAGAGACCCAGTACTTC

v_call: TRBV12-3/TRBV12-4
clone_size: NA
j_call: TRBJ1-1
d_call: NA
cdr3_aa: CASSLSSTGTAFF
cdr3_nt: TGTGCCAGCAGTTTATCGAGTACAGGGACGGCTTTCTTT

v_call: TRBV27
clone_size: NA
j_call: TRBJ1-6
d_call: NA
cdr3_aa: CASSLSGGRSSYNSPLHF
cdr3_nt: TGTGCCAGCAGTTTATCTGGGGGGAGAAGCTCCTATAATTCACCCCTCCACTTT

v_call: TRBV27
clone_size: NA
j_call: TRBJ2-7
d_call: TRBD1
cdr3_aa: CASSRDRGYYEQYF
cdr3_nt: TGTGCCAGCAGTCGGGACAGGGGATACTACGAGCAGTACTTC

v_call: TRBV24-1
clone_size: once
j_call: TRBJ2-7
d_call: TRBD1
cdr3_aa: CATSGTGPTYEQYF
cdr3_nt: TGTGCCACCTCAGGGACAGGACCCACCTACGAGCAGTACTTC

v_call: TRBV7-2
clone_size: NA
j_call: TRBJ2-1
d_call: NA
cdr3_aa: CASSLARYNEQFF
cdr3_nt: TGTGCCAGCAGCTTAGCCCGTTACAATGAGCAGTTCTTC

v_call: TRBV7-3
clone_size: NA
j_call: TRBJ1-6
d_call: NA
cdr3_aa: CASSSSGQPNSPLHF
cdr3_nt: TGTGCCAGCAGCTCAAGCGGACAGCCGAATTCACCCCTCCACTTT

v_call: TRBV28
clone_size: NA
j_call: TRBJ1-6
d_call: NA
cdr3_aa: CASREGGASSPLHF
cdr3_nt: TGTGCCAGCAGGGAGGGGGGGGCGAGTTCACCCCTCCACTTT

v_call: TRBV19
clone_size: NA
j_call: TRBJ1-4
d_call: TRBD1
cdr3_aa: CASSIQGAFEKLFF
cdr3_nt: TGTGCCAGTAGTATACAGGGGGCTTTTGAAAAACTGTTTTTT

v_call: TRBV28
clone_size: NA
j_call: TRBJ2-7
d_call: TRBD2
cdr3_aa: CASSPPSGSFYEQYF
cdr3_nt: TGTGCCAGCAGCCCCCCTAGCGGGAGTTTTTACGAGCAGTACTTC

v_call: TRBV12-3/TRBV12-4
clone_size: few
j_call: TRBJ1-1
d_call: NA
cdr3_aa: CASSLKGDTEAFF
cdr3_nt: TGTGCCAGCAGTTTAAAGGGGGACACTGAAGCTTTCTTT

v_call: TRBV5-5
clone_size: NA
j_call: TRBJ2-4
d_call: TRBD2
cdr3_aa: CASSSEGLRGGKNIQYF
cdr3_nt: TGTGCCAGCAGTTCAGAAGGGCTCCGGGGAGGGAAAAACATTCAGTACTTC

v_call: TRBV28
clone_size: NA
j_call: TRBJ1-5
d_call: TRBD1
cdr3_aa: CASRTGGSQPQHF
cdr3_nt: TGTGCCAGCAGGACAGGGGGCTCTCAGCCCCAGCATTTT

v_call: TRBV6-1
clone_size: NA
j_call: TRBJ1-6
d_call: NA
cdr3_aa: CASSEGQDPRGIMPLHF
cdr3_nt: TGTGCCAGCAGTGAAGGACAGGATCCAAGGGGTATAATGCCCCTCCACTTT

v_call: TRBV15
clone_size: NA
j_call: TRBJ1-3
d_call: NA
cdr3_aa: CATSRDTDNPSGNTIYF
cdr3_nt: TGTGCCACCAGCAGAGATACGGACAACCCCTCTGGAAACACCATATATTTT

v_call: TRBV5-1
clone_size: NA
j_call: TRBJ2-2
d_call: NA
cdr3_aa: CAIKDGTNTGELFF
cdr3_nt: TGCGCCATCAAAGACGGGACAAACACCGGGGAGCTGTTTTTT

v_call: TRBV5-4
clone_size: few
j_call: TRBJ2-2
d_call: NA
cdr3_aa: CASSRDWGNTGELFF
cdr3_nt: TGTGCCAGCAGCCGGGACTGGGGGAACACCGGGGAGCTGTTTTTT

v_call: TRBV19
clone_size: once
j_call: TRBJ2-2
d_call: NA
cdr3_aa: CASSLQGYTGELFF
cdr3_nt: TGTGCCAGTAGTTTACAGGGTTATACCGGGGAGCTGTTTTTT

v_call: TRBV5-4
clone_size: NA
j_call: TRBJ1-2
d_call: NA
cdr3_aa: CASSSPRRGTSYGYTF
cdr3_nt: TGTGCCAGCAGCTCACCCCGCCGGGGGACGAGCTATGGCTACACCTTC

v_call: TRBV6-1
clone_size: NA
j_call: TRBJ1-3
d_call: NA
cdr3_aa: CASSDLAFSGNTIYF
cdr3_nt: TGTGCCAGCAGTGATTTAGCTTTCTCTGGAAACACCATATATTTT

v_call: TRBV20-1
clone_size: NA
j_call: TRBJ2-1
d_call: TRBD2
cdr3_aa: CSASKGLASYNEQFF
cdr3_nt: TGCAGTGCTAGTAAGGGACTAGCCTCCTACAATGAGCAGTTCTTC

v_call: TRBV9
clone_size: NA
j_call: TRBJ2-1
d_call: TRBD2
cdr3_aa: CASSRSGTSYNEQFF
cdr3_nt: TGTGCCAGCAGCCGGAGCGGGACCTCCTACAATGAGCAGTTCTTC

v_call: TRBV7-9
clone_size: NA
j_call: TRBJ1-1
d_call: NA
cdr3_aa: CASSVLTEAFF
cdr3_nt: TGTGCCAGCAGCGTTCTTACTGAAGCTTTCTTT

v_call: TRBV6-5
clone_size: NA
j_call: TRBJ2-7
d_call: TRBD1
cdr3_aa: CASSYSYRGTNEQYF
cdr3_nt: TGTGCCAGCAGTTACTCCTACAGGGGTACAAACGAGCAGTACTTC

v_call: TRBV30
clone_size: few
j_call: TRBJ1-3
d_call: TRBD1
cdr3_aa: CAWRGGTGGLNTIYF
cdr3_nt: TGTGCCTGGAGAGGGGGGACAGGGGGCTTGAACACCATATATTTT